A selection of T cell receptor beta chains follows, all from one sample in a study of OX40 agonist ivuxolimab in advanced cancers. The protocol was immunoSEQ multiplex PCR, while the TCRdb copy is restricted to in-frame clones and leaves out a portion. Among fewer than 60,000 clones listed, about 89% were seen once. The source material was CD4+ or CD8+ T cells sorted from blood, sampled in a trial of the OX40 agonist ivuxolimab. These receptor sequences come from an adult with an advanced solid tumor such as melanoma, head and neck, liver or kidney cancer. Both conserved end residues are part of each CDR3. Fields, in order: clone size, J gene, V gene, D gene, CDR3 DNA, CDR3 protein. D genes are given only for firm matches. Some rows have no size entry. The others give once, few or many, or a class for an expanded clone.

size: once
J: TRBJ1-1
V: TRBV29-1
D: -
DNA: TGCAGCGTGCCGGGGGGACCAACTGAGGCGAACACTGAAGCTTTCTTT
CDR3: CSVPGGPTEANTEAFF

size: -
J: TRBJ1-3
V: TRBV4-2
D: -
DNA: TGTGCCGGCATTGGAAACACCATATATTTT
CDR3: CAGIGNTIYF

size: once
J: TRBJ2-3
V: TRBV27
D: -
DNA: TGTGCCAGCAGTTTGGGCAGGGGCACGACAGATACGCAGTATTTT
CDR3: CASSLGRGTTDTQYF

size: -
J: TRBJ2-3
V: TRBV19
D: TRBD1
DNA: TGTGCCAGTAGTTCGGGACAGGGGGACACAGATACGCAGTATTTT
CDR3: CASSSGQGDTDTQYF

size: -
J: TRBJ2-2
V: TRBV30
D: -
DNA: TGTGCCTGCCTGGGGCGGTCGAACACCGGGGAGCTGTTTTTT
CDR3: CACLGRSNTGELFF

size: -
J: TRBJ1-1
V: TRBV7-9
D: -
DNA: TGTGCCAGCAGCAACGGACAGAACACTGAAGCTTTCTTT
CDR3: CASSNGQNTEAFF

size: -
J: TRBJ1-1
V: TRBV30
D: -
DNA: TGTGCCTGGAGTAACACTGAAGCTTTCTTT
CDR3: CAWSNTEAFF

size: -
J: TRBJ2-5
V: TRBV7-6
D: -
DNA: TGCGCCAGCAGCTTAGAATACGGGCCCTTCGAGGAGACCCAGTACTTC
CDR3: CASSLEYGPFEETQYF

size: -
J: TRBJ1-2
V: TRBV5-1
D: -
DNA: TGCGCCAGCAGCTTGGATTCAGGGGTTGGATATGGCTACACCTTC
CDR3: CASSLDSGVGYGYTF

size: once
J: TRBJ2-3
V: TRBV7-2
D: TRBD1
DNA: TGTGCCAGCAGCTTTAGTTACAGGGGGATGGATACGCAGTATTTT
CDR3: CASSFSYRGMDTQYF

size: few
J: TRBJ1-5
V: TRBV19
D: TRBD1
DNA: TGTGCCAGTAAGGAGACAGGGGATTGGGAGCCCCAGCATTTT
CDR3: CASKETGDWEPQHF

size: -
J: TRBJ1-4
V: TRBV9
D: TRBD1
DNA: TGTGCCAGCAGCCCCTGGACAGGGAAGAATGAAAAACTGTTTTTT
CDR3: CASSPWTGKNEKLFF